This note documents a single T cell receptor beta chain sequence. What it binds is not known. Profiled with immunoSEQ multiplex PCR; TCRdb holds only in-frame clones, not every one. This sample has over 45,000 clones, with 75% to 90% found just once. These data belong to a study of a mutant IDH1 vaccine in newly diagnosed glioma. Study-wide background: With temozolomide cycles, or 4-6 weeks after radiotherapy alone, vaccination was started. Treated patients, approximately 60% male and around 40% female, averaged approximately 40 years of age. The therapy given earlier, which was standard therapy, consisted of radiotherapy, temozolomide, or both, and most of the patients received both.

Study-wide results and caveats: It seemed that pseudoprogression was not linked to changes in the top peripheral T cell clonotypes.

Specified time point: week 23, last vaccination. A 20-mer mutant IDH1 peptide at 300 ug was injected subcutaneously with topical imiquimod. V was shortened by 2 bases and J by 3 bases, with 19 bases between the two germline ends. Per germline, CDR1 GTSNPN and CDR2 SVGIG (reference sequence). The CDR3 contains 16 residues. The origin of this receptor is a man in his forties with glioma. The genes are TRBV30 and TRBJ1-2, with no clear D. Sequenced here: PBMCs, sampled from a glioma patient whose treatment included an IDH1 peptide vaccine. CDR3 DNA: TGTGCCTGGAGTACGTACAGTCGAAATAAGGACTATGGCTACACCTTC. It yields the protein CAWSTYSRNKDYGYTF.